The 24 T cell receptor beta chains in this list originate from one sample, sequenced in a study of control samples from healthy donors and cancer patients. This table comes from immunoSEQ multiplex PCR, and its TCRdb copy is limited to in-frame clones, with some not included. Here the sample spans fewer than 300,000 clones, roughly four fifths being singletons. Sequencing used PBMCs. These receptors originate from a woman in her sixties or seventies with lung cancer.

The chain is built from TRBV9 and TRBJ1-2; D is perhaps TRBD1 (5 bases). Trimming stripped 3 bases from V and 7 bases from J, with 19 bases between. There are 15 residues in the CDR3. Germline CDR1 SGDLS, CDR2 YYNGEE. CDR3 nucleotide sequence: TGTGCCAGCAGCGCCCTACTAGGGCCGAGGGGTGGCTACACCTTC. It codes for CASSALLGPRGGYTF.

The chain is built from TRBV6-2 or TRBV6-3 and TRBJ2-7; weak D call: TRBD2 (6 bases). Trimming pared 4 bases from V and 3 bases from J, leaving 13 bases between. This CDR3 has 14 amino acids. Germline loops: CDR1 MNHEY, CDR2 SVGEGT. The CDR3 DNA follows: TGTGCCAGCAGTTCCCCGGGACTCATCTACGAGCAGTACTTC. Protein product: CASSSPGLIYEQYF.

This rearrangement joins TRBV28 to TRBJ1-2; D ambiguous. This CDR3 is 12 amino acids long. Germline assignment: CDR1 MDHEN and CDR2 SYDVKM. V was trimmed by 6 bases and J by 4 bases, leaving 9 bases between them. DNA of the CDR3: TGTGCCAGCAGCAAGATGGGCTATGGCTACACCTTC. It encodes CASSKMGYGYTF.

The DNA for the CDR3 is TGTGCCAGCACGCTACAGGGTCTAGACATTCAGTACTTC. This translates into CASTLQGLDIQYF. The chain joins TRBV6-6 to TRBJ2-4; tentatively, D is TRBD1 (6 bases). V dropped 7 bases and J dropped 8 bases, with 15 bases sitting between them. Germline CDR1 and CDR2: MNHNY and SVGAGI (reference sequence). This CDR3 has 13 amino acids.

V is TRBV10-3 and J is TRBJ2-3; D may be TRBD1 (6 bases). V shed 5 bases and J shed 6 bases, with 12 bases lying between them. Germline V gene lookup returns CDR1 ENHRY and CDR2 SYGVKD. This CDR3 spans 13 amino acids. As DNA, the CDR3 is TGTGCCATCAGTTCCAGGGGCCCCGATACGCAGTATTTT. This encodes CAISSRGPDTQYF.

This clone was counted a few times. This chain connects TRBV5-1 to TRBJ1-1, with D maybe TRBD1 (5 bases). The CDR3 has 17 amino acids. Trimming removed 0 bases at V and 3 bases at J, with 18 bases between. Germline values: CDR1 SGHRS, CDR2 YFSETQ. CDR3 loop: CASSLDSGPGRDTEAFF. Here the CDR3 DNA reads TGCGCCAGCAGCTTGGATTCGGGGCCAGGGCGGGACACTGAAGCTTTCTTT. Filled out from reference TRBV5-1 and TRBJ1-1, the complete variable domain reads KAGVTQTPRYLIKTRGQQVTLSCSPISGHRSVSWYQQTPGQGLQFLFEYFSETQRNKGNFPGRFSGRQFSNSRSEMNVSTLELGDSALYLCASSLDSGPGRDTEAFFGQGTRLTVV.

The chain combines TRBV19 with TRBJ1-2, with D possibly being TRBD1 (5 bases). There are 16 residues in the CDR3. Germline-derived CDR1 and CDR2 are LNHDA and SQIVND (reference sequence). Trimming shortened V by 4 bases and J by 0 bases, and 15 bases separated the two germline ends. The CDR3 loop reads CASSTRTGASNYGYTF. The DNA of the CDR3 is TGTGCCAGTAGTACTCGAACCGGGGCCTCTAACTATGGCTACACCTTC.

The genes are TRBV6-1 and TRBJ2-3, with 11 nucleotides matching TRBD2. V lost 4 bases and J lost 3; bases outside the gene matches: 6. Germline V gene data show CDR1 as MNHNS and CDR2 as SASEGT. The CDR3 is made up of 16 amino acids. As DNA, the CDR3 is TGTGCCAGCAGTGCCCTAGCGGGGGGCGGGACAGATACGCAGTATTTT. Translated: CASSALAGGGTDTQYF.

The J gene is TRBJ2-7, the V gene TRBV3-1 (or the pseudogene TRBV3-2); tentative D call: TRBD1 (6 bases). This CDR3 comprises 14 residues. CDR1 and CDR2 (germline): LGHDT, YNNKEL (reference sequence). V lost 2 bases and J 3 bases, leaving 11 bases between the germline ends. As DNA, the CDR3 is TGTGCCAGCAGCCAACCGGGACACTTCTACGAGCAGTACTTC. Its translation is CASSQPGHFYEQYF.

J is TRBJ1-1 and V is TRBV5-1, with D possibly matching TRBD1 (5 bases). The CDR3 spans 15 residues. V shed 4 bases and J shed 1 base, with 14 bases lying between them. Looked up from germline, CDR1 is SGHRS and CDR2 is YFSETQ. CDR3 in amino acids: CASSPGGGENTEAFF. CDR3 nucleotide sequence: TGCGCCAGCAGCCCTGGTGGGGGGGAGAACACTGAAGCTTTCTTT.

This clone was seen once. This CDR3 is CASSIDRGVRTDTQYF. The CDR3 DNA follows: TGTGCCAGTAGTATAGATCGTGGGGTTCGCACAGATACGCAGTATTTT. V and J are TRBV19 and TRBJ2-3; D unclear. The CDR3 loop spans 16 amino acids. The V end was cut by 0 bases, the J end by 1 base, with 11 bases between. CDR1 and CDR2 (germline): LNHDA, SQIVND (reference sequence).

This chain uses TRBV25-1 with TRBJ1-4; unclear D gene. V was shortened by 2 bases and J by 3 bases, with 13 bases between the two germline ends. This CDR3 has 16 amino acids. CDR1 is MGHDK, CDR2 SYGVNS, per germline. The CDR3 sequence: CASSEPGSRANEKLFF. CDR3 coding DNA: TGTGCCAGCAGTGAACCCGGCTCCCGGGCTAATGAAAAACTGTTTTTT.

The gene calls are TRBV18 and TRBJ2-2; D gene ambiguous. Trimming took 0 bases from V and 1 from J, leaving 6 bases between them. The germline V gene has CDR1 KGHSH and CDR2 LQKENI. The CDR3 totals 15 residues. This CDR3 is CASSPPVRNTGELFF. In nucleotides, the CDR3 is TGTGCCAGCTCACCACCGGTCAGGAACACCGGGGAGCTGTTTTTT.

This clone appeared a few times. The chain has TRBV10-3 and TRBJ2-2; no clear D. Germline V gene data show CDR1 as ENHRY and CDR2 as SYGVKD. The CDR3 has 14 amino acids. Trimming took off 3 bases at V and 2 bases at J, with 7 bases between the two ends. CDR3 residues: CAISERQNTGELFF. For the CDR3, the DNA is TGTGCCATCAGTGAAAGACAAAACACCGGGGAGCTGTTTTTT.

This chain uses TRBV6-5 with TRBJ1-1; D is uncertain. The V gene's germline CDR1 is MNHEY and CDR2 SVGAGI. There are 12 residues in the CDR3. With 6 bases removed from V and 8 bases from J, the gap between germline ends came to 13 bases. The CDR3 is CASRTNGPEAFF. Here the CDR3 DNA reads TGTGCCAGCAGGACAAACGGACCCGAAGCTTTCTTT.

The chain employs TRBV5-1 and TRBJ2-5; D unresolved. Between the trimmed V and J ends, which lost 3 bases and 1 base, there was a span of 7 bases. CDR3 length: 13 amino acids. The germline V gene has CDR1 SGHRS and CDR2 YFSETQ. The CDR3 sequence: CASSSGPQETQYF. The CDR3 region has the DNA TGCGCCAGCAGCTCCGGGCCCCAAGAGACCCAGTACTTC.

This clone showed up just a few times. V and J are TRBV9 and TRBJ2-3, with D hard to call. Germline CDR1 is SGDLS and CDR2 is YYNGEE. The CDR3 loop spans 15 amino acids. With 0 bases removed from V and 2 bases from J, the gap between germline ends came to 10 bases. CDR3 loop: CASSVVPAPTDTQYF. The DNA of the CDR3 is TGTGCCAGCAGCGTAGTCCCGGCCCCCACAGATACGCAGTATTTT.

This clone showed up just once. CDR3 sequence reads: CASKAGENIQYF. CDR3 coding DNA: TGTGCCAGCAAGGCGGGGGAGAACATTCAGTACTTC. This chain joins TRBV2 and TRBJ2-4; 7 bases line up with TRBD2. The CDR3 consists of 12 residues. After removal of 7 bases from V and 7 bases from J, the junction contained 4 bases not matched to a gene. CDR1 is SNHLY, CDR2 FYNNEI, per germline. Full variable domain (outside the CDR3, taken from reference TRBV2 and TRBJ2-4): EPEVTQTPSHQVTQMGQEVILRCVPISNHLYFYWYRQILGQKVEFLVSFYNNEISEKSEIFDDQFSVERPDGSNFTLKIRSTKLEDSAMYFCASKAGENIQYFGAGTRLSVL.

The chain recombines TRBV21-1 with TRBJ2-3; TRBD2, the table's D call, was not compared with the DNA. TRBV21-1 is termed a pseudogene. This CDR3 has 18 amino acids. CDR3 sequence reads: CASSKFFSRRVATDTQYF. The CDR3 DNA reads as TGTGCCAGCAGCAAGTTTTTTTCAAGGAGAGTCGCCACAGATACGCAGTATTTT.

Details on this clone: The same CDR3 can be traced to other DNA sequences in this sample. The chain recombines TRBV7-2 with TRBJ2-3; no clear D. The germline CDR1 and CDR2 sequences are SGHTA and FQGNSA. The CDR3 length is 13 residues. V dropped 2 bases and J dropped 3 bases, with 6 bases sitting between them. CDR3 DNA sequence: TGTGCCAGCAGCTTATCCATAACAGATACGCAGTATTTT. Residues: CASSLSITDTQYF. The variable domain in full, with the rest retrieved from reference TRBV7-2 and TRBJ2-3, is GAGVSQSPSNKVTEKGKDVELRCDPISGHTALYWYRQSLGQGLEFLIYFQGNSAPDKSGLPSDRFSAERTGGSVSTLTIQRTQQEDSAVYLCASSLSITDTQYFGPGTRLTVL.

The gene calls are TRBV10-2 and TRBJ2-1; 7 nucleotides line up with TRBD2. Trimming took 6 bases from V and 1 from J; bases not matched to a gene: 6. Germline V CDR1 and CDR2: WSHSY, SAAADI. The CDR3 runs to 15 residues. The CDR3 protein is CASSPLASSYNEQFF. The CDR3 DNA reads TGCGCCAGCAGCCCACTAGCGAGTTCCTACAATGAGCAGTTCTTC.

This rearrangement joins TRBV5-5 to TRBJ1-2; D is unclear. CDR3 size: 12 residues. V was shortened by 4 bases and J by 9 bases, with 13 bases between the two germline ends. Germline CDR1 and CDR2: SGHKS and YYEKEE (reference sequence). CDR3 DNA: TGTGCCAGCAGCCCGCACGGTCCTAGCTACACCTTC. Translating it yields CASSPHGPSYTF.

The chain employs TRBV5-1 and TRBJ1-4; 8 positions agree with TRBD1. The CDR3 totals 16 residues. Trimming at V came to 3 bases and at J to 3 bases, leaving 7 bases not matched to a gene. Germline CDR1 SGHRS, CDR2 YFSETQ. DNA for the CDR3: TGCGCCAGCAGCTCGGAGCAGGGGGCTCCTAATGAAAAACTGTTTTTT. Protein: CASSSEQGAPNEKLFF.

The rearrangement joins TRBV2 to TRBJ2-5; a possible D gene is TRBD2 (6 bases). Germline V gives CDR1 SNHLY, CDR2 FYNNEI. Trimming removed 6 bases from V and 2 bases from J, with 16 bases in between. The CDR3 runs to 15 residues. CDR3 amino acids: CASSVSGWYQETQYF. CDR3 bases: TGTGCCAGCAGCGTTAGCGGATGGTATCAAGAGACCCAGTACTTC.